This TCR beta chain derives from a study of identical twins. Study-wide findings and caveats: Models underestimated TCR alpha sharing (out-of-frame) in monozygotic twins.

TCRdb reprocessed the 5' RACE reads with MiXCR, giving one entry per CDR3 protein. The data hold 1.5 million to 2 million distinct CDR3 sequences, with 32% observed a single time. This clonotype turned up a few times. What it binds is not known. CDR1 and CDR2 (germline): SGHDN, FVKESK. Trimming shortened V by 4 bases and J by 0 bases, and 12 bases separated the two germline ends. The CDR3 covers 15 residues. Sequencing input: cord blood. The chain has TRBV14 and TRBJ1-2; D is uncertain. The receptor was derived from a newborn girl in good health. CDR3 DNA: TGTGCCAGCAGCCGTCTCACGGGCCCTAACTATGGCTACACCTTC. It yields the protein CASSRLTGPNYGYTF.